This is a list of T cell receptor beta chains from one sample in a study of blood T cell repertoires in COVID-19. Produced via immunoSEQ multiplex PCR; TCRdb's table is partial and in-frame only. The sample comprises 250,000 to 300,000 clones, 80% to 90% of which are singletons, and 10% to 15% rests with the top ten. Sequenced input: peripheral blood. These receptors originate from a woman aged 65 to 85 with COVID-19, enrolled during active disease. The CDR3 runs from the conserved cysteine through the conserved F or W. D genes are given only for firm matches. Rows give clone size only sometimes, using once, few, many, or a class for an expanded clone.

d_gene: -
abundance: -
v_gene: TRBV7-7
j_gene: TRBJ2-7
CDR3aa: CASRFPDRTAYEQYF
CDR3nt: TGTGCCAGCAGGTTCCCCGACAGGACCGCCTACGAGCAGTACTTC

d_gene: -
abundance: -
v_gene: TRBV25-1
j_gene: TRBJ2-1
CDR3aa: CASSEQGYNEQFF
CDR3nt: TGTGCCAGCAGTGAACAGGGCTACAATGAGCAGTTCTTC

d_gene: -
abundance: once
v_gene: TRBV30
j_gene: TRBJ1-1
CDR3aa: CAWREQGRGTEAFF
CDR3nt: TGTGCCTGGAGGGAACAGGGTAGAGGCACTGAAGCTTTCTTT

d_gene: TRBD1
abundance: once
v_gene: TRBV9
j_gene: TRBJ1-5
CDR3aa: CASSVSGTDQPQHF
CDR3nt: TGTGCCAGCAGCGTTTCCGGGACAGATCAGCCCCAGCATTTT

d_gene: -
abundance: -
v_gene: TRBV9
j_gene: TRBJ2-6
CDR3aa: CASTHTSSGANVLTF
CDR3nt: TGTGCCAGCACTCACACTAGCTCTGGGGCCAACGTCCTGACTTTC

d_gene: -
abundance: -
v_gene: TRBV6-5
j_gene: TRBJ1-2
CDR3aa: CASRTGIGYTF
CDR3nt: TGTGCCAGCAGAACAGGGATCGGCTACACCTTC

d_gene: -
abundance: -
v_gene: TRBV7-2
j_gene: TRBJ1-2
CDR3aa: CASSLNAGSYGYTF
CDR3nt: TGTGCCAGCAGCTTAAATGCAGGGTCCTATGGCTACACCTTC

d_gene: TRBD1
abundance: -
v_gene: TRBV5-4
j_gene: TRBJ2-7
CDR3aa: CASRAGTGSVEQYF
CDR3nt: TGTGCCAGCAGGGCCGGGACAGGGTCCGTCGAGCAGTACTTC

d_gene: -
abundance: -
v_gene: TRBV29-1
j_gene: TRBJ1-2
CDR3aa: CSVYSGNYGYTF
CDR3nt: TGCAGCGTTTACAGTGGGAACTATGGCTACACCTTC

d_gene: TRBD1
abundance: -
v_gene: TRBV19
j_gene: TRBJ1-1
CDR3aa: CASSQQGGNTEAFF
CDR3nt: TGTGCCAGTAGTCAACAGGGGGGTAACACTGAAGCTTTCTTT

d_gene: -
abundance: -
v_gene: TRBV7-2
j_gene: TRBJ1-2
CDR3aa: CASSLGAGIGGYTF
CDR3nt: TGTGCCAGCAGCTTAGGCGCGGGAATCGGTGGCTACACCTTC

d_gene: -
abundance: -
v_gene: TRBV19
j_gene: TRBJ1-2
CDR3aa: CASTALSQGLGYTF
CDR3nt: TGTGCCAGTACCGCCCTTTCGCAGGGGCTAGGCTACACCTTC

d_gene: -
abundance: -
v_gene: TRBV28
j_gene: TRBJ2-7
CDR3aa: CASSEGFYEQYF
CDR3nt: TGTGCCAGCAGTGAGGGCTTTTACGAGCAGTACTTC

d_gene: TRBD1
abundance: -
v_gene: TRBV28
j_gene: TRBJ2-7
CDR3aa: CASSSSGTGLPYEQYF
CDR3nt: TGTGCCAGCAGTTCATCCGGGACAGGGTTGCCCTACGAGCAGTACTTC

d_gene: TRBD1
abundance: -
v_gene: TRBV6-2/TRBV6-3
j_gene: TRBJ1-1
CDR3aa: CASSYPGQGTREAEAFF
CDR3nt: TGTGCCAGCAGTTACCCGGGACAGGGGACGAGGGAGGCTGAAGCTTTCTTT

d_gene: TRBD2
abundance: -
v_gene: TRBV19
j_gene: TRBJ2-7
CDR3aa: CASSIVGGGAPYEQYF
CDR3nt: TGTGCCAGTAGTATAGTCGGCGGGGGGGCCCCCTACGAGCAGTACTTC

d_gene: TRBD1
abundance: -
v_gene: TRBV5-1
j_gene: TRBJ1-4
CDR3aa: CASSLMGQGEGEKLFF
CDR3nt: TGCGCCAGCAGCCTAATGGGACAGGGCGAAGGGGAAAAACTGTTTTTT

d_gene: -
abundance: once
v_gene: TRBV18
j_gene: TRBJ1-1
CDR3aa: CASSTQALNTEAFF
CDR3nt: TGTGCCAGCTCGACACAGGCTTTGAACACTGAAGCTTTCTTT

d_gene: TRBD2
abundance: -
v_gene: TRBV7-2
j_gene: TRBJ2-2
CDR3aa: CASSLARMLAGGTGELFF
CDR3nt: TGTGCCAGCAGCTTAGCGCGGATGCTAGCGGGGGGGACCGGGGAGCTGTTTTTT

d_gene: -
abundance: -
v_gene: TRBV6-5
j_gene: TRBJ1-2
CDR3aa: CASSFSGGYGYTF
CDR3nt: TGTGCCAGCAGTTTCTCAGGCGGCTATGGCTACACCTTC